This T cell receptor (beta chain) was sequenced in a study of CD8+ T cells in alopecia areata. For the study at large: Each day, treated patients took oral tofacitinib twice, at 5 to 10 mg per dose. Study-wide findings and caveats: Persistence during tofacitinib was seen for many expanded lesional clones in scalp and blood. The study found higher clonality in lesional than normal scalp, especially in alopecia totalis/universalis.

In germline, CDR1 is SQVTM, CDR2 ANQGSEA. Trimming took off 1 base at V and 2 bases at J, with 11 bases between the two ends. The CDR3 runs to 14 residues. cDNA prepared by RNA extraction and subsequent reverse transcription served as the template for sequencing. Assay: immunoSEQ multiplex PCR; the TCRdb copy retains only in-frame clones and omits some. This table has about 210,000 clones, about 57% appearing once. This sample's treatment: oral pan-JAK inhibitor, 5-10 mg twice daily. Lesional scalp punch biopsies and peripheral blood came from alopecia areata patients. Details on this clone: Its antigen is as yet unknown.

This specimen consisted of CD4+ T cells sorted from blood, obtained at week 4, from a patient treated with tofacitinib. The rearrangement joins TRBV29-1 to TRBJ2-5; D is possibly TRBD1 (6 bases). The clonotype originates from a human donor with alopecia areata. DNA of the CDR3: TGCAGCGTTGAAGGCCGACAGGCTCAAGAGACCCAGTACTTC. Translating gives CSVEGRQAQETQYF.